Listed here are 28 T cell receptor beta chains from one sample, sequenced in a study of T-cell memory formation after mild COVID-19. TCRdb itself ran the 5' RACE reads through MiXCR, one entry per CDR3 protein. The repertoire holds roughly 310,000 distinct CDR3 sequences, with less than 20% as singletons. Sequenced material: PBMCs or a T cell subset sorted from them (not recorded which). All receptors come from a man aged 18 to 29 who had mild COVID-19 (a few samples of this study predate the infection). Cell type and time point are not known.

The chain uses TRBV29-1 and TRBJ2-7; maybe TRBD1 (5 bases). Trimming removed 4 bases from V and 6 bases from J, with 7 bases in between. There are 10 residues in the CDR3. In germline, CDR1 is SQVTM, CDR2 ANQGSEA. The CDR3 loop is CSVVRGEQYF. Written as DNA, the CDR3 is TGCAGCGTTGTTAGGGGCGAGCAGTACTTC.

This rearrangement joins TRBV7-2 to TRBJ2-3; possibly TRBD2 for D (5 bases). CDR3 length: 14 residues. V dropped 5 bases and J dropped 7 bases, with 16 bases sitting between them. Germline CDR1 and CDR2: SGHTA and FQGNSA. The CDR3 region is CASSKLETTNTQYF. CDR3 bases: TGTGCCAGCAGCAAACTAGAGACTACAAATACGCAGTATTTT.

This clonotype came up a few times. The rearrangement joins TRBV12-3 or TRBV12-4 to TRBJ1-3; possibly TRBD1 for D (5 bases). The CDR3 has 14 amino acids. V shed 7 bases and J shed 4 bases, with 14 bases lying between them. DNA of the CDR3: TGTGCCAGCAATAAAGGACACTTAGGAAACACCATATATTTT. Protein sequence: CASNKGHLGNTIYF.

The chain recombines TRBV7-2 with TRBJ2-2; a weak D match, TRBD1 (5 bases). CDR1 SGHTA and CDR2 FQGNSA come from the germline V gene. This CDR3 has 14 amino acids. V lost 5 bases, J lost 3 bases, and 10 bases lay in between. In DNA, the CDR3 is TGTGCCAGCAGCAACCAGGGATACACCGGGGAGCTGTTTTTT. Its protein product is CASSNQGYTGELFF.

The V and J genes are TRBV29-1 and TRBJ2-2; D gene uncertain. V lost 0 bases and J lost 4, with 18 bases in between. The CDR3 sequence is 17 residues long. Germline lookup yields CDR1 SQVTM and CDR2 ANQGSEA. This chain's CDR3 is CSVEEGGFSSATGELFF. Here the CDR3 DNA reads TGCAGCGTTGAAGAGGGCGGCTTTTCATCGGCCACCGGGGAGCTGTTTTTT.

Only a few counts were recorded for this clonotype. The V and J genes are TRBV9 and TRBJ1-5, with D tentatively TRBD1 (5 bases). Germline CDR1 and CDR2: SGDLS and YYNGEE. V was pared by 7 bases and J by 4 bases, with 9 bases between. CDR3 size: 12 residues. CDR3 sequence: CASGRGNQPQHF. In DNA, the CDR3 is TGTGCCAGCGGGAGGGGAAATCAGCCCCAGCATTTT.

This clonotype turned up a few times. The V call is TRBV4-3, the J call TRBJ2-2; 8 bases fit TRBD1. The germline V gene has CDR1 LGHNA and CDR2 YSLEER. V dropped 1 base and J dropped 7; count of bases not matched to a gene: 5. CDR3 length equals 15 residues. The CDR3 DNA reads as TGCGCCAGCAGCCAAGGGACAGGGTATGGCGGGGAGCTGTTTTTT. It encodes CASSQGTGYGGELFF.

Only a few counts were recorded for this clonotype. CDR3 coding DNA: TGCGCCAGCAGCTTGGAGTTTCGCGAGCAGTTCTTC. Translating it yields CASSLEFREQFF. The V and J genes are TRBV5-1 and TRBJ2-1, with D unclear. Per the germline V gene, CDR1 is SGHRS and CDR2 is YFSETQ. There are 12 residues in the CDR3. V was shortened by 0 bases and J by 10 bases, with 8 bases between the two germline ends. The variable domain in full, completed from reference TRBV5-1 and TRBJ2-1, reads KAGVTQTPRYLIKTRGQQVTLSCSPISGHRSVSWYQQTPGQGLQFLFEYFSETQRNKGNFPGRFSGRQFSNSRSEMNVSTLELGDSALYLCASSLEFREQFFGPGTRLTVL.

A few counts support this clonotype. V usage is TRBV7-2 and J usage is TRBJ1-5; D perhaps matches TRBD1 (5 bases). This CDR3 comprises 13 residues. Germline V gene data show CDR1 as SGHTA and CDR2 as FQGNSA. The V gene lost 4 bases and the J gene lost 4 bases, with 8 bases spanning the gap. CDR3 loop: CASSSRQNQPQHF. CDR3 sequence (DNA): TGTGCCAGCAGCTCCAGACAGAATCAGCCCCAGCATTTT.

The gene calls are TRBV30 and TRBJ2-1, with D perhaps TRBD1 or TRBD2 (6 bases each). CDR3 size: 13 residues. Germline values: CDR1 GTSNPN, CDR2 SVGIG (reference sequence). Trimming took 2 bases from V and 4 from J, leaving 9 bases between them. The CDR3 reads CAWSKGGYNEQFF. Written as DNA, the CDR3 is TGTGCCTGGAGTAAGGGGGGATACAATGAGCAGTTCTTC.

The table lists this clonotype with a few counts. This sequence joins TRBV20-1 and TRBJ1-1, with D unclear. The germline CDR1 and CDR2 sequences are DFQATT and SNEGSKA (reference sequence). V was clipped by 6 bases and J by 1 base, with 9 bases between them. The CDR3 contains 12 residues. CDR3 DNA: TGCAGTGCACTCCCGGGGAACACTGAAGCTTTCTTT. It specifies CSALPGNTEAFF.

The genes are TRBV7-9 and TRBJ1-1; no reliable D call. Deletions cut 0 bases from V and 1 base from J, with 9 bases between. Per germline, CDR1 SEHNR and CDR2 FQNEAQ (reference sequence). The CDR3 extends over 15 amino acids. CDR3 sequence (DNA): TGTGCCAGCAGCTTAGCAGTTCCCTGGAACACTGAAGCTTTCTTT. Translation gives CASSLAVPWNTEAFF. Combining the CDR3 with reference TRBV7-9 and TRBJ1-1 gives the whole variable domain DTGVSQNPRHKITKRGQNVTFRCDPISEHNRLYWYRQTLGQGPEFLTYFQNEAQLEKSRLLSDRFSAERPKGSFSTLEIQRTEQGDSAMYLCASSLAVPWNTEAFFGQGTRLTVV.

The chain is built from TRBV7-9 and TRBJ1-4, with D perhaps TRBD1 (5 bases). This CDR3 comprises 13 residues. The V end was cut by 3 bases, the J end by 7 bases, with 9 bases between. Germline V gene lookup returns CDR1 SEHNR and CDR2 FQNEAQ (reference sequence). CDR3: CASSFAGFEKLFF. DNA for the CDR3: TGTGCCAGCAGCTTTGCAGGGTTTGAAAAACTGTTTTTT.

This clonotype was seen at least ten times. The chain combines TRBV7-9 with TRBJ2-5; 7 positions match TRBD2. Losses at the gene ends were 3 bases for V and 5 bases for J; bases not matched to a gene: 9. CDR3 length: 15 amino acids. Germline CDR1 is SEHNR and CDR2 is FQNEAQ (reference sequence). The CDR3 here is CASSLKRGFMETQYF. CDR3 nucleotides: TGTGCCAGCAGCTTGAAGCGGGGCTTCATGGAGACCCAGTACTTC.

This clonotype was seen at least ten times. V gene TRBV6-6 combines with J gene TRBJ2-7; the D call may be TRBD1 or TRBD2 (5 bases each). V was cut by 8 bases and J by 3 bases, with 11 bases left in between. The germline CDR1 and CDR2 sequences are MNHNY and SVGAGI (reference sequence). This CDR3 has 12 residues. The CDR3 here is CASEGPYYEQYV. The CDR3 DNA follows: TGTGCCAGCGAGGGGCCGTACTACGAGCAGTACGTC.

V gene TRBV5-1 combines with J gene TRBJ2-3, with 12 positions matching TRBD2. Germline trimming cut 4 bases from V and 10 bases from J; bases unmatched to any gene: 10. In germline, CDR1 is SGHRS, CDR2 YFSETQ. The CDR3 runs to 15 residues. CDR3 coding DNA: TGCGCCAGCAGCCCCCGACTAGCGGGGGACCCATCGCAGTATTTT. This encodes CASSPRLAGDPSQYF.

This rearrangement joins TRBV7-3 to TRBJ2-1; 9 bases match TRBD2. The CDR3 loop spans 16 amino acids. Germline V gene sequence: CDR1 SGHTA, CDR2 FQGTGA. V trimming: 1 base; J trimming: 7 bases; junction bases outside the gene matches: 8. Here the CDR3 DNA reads TGTGCCAGCAGCTTAATTGGCGGGGGGGCCGTGAATGAGCAGTTCTTC. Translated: CASSLIGGGAVNEQFF.

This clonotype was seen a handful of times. The CDR3 reads CASSNRGKADTQYF. The DNA for the CDR3 is TGTGCCAGCAGCAACCGGGGGAAGGCAGATACGCAGTATTTT. V gene TRBV7-9 combines with J gene TRBJ2-3; a weak D match, TRBD2 (6 bases). The CDR3 extends over 14 amino acids. V shed 5 bases and J shed 4 bases, with 13 bases lying between them. The germline CDR1 and CDR2 sequences are SEHNR and FQNEAQ (reference sequence).

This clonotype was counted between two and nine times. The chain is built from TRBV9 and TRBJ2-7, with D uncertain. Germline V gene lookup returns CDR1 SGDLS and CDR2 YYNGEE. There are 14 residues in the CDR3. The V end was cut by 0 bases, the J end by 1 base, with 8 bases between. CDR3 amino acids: CASSVVPESYEQYF. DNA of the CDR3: TGTGCCAGCAGCGTAGTCCCCGAATCCTACGAGCAGTACTTC.

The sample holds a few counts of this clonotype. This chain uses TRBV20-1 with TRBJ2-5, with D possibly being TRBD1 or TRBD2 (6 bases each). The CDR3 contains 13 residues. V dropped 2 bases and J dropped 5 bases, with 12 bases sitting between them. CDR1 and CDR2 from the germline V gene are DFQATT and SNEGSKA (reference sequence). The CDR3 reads CSARRGLGETQYF. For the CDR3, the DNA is TGCAGTGCTAGACGGGGGCTGGGGGAGACCCAGTACTTC.

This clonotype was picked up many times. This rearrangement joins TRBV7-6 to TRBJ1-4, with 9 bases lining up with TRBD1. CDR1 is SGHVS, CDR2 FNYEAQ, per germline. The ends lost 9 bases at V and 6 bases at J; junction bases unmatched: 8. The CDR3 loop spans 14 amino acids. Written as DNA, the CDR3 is TGTGCCAGTGGGCTGGGACAGGGTTATGAAAAACTGTTTTTT. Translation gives CASGLGQGYEKLFF. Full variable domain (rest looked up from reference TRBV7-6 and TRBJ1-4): GAGVSQSPRYKVTKRGQDVALRCDPISGHVSLYWYRQALGQGPEFLTYFNYEAQQDKSGLPNDRFSAERPEGSISTLTIQRTEQRDSAMYRCASGLGQGYEKLFFGSGTQLSVL.

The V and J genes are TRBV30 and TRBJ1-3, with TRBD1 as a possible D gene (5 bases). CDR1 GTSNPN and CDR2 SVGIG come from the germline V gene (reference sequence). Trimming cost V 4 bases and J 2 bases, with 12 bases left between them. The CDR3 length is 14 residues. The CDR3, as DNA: TGTGCCTGGACCAGGGATTTCGCTGGAAACACCATATATTTT. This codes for CAWTRDFAGNTIYF.

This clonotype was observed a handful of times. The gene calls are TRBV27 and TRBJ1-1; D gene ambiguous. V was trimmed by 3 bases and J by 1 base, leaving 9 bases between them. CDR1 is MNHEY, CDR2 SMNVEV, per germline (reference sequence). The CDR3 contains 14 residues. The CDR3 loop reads CASSFLLANTEAFF. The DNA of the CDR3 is TGTGCCAGCAGTTTTCTATTGGCGAACACTGAAGCTTTCTTT.

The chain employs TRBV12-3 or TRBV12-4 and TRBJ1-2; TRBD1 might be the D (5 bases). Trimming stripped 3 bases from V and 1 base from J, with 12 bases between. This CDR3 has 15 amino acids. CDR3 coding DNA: TGTGCCAGCAGTTTTTTGGGGGGAGGTAACTATGGCTACACCTTC. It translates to CASSFLGGGNYGYTF.

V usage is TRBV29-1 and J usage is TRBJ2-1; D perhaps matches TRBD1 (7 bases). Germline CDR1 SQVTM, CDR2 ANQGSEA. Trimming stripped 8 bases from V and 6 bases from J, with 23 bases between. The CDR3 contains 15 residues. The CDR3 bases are TGCAGCTACCGCAAACAAGGAGGGGACAGCAATGAGCAGTTCTTC. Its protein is CSYRKQGGDSNEQFF.

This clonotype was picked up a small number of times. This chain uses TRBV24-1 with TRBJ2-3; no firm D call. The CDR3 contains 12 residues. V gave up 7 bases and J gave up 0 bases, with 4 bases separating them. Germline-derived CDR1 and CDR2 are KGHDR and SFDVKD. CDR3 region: CATSASTDTQYF. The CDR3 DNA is TGTGCCACCAGCGCTAGCACAGATACGCAGTATTTT.

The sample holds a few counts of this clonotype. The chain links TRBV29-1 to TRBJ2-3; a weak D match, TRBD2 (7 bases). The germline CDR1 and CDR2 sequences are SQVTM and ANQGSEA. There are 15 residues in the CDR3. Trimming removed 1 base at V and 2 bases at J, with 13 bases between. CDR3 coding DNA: TGCAGCGTTGAAGGGGGGGGCCTCTCCACAGATACGCAGTATTTT. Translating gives CSVEGGGLSTDTQYF.

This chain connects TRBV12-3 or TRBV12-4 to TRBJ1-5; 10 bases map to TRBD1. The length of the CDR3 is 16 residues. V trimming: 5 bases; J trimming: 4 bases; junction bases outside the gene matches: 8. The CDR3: CASSPRRQGANQPQHF. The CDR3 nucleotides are TGTGCCAGCAGTCCCCGGCGACAGGGGGCGAATCAGCCCCAGCATTTT.